The 21 T cell receptor beta chains in this list originate from one sample, sequenced in a study of shared T cell receptors in the human thymus. Method: immunoSEQ multiplex PCR; TCRdb's copy keeps in-frame clones and lacks some. This sample has 700,000 to 750,000 clones, with approximately 85% found just once. The data were also submitted as part of a second study, on human thymus T cells.

Specimen: thymocytes. The receptor set was obtained from a girl under three years old with a congenital heart defect.

The chain carries TRBV25-1 and TRBJ2-1; TRBD2 might be the D (6 bases). The CDR3 extends over 14 amino acids. V lost 6 bases, J lost 8 bases, and 17 bases lay in between. Germline assignment: CDR1 MGHDK and CDR2 SYGVNS. The CDR3 region is CASRLPGRSDEQFF. In DNA, the CDR3 is TGTGCCAGCAGACTCCCAGGGAGGAGCGATGAGCAGTTCTTC.

The chain combines TRBV18 with TRBJ1-1; D unclear. Germline CDR1 and CDR2: KGHSH and LQKENI. V was shortened by 0 bases and J by 11 bases, with 13 bases between the two germline ends. This CDR3 has 13 amino acids. The CDR3 bases are TGTGCCAGCTCACCACCGCGCCGATATGAGGCTTTCTTT. Residues: CASSPPRRYEAFF.

The chain couples TRBV6-5 to TRBJ2-7; D possibly corresponds to TRBD1 (6 bases). CDR1 is MNHEY and CDR2 is SVGAGI in the germline V gene. The V gene lost 10 bases and the J gene lost 0 bases, with 16 bases spanning the gap. CDR3 length: 14 residues. The CDR3 is CATYRASSSYEQYF. CDR3 coding DNA: TGTGCCACCTACAGGGCATCGAGCTCCTACGAGCAGTACTTC.

The chain combines TRBV2 with TRBJ2-3; maybe TRBD2 (7 bases). The germline V gene has CDR1 SNHLY and CDR2 FYNNEI. CDR3 size: 19 residues. Trimming cost V 6 bases and J 2 bases, with 27 bases left between them. CDR3 loop: CASRGTCGGLSLFTDTQYF. CDR3 bases: TGTGCCAGCAGAGGAACCTGCGGGGGCCTTTCCCTTTTCACAGATACGCAGTATTTT.

This chain's CDR3 is CASSQADWASGSGGYEQYF. The CDR3 nucleotides read TGTGCCAGCAGCCAAGCCGATTGGGCCAGTGGTAGCGGGGGCTACGAGCAGTACTTC. The rearrangement links TRBV14 to TRBJ2-7; 9 bases are a match to TRBD2. Germline V gives CDR1 SGHDN, CDR2 FVKESK. The CDR3 contains 19 residues. The junction had 16 bases not matched to a gene; V was cut back by 1 base and J by 3 bases.

The gene calls are TRBV5-4 and TRBJ2-2, with D possibly being TRBD1 (6 bases). The CDR3 runs to 16 residues. The germline V gene has CDR1 SGHNT and CDR2 YYREEE (reference sequence). Trimming pared 0 bases from V and 5 bases from J, leaving 14 bases between. The chain's CDR3 is CASSLAIQGMTGELFF. In nucleotides, the CDR3 is TGTGCCAGCAGCTTGGCGATACAGGGAATGACCGGGGAGCTGTTTTTT.

In this sample, this clone turned up a few times. The chain employs TRBV29-1 and TRBJ1-2, with TRBD1 identical over 9 bases. The CDR3 consists of 16 residues. Germline V gene lookup returns CDR1 SQVTM and CDR2 ANQGSEA. The trim removed 6 bases at V and 0 bases at J, leaving 11 bases unmatched. The CDR3 protein is CSVPGTGSFANYGYTF. The CDR3 DNA reads as TGCAGCGTGCCCGGGACAGGGTCTTTCGCTAACTATGGCTACACCTTC.

This clone was counted between two and nine times. The chain uses TRBV28 and TRBJ2-5; no clear D gene. The V end was cut by 2 bases, the J end by 4 bases, with 8 bases between. The CDR3 totals 13 residues. In germline, CDR1 is MDHEN, CDR2 SYDVKM. CDR3 residues: CASSLTDRETQYF. CDR3 nucleotide sequence: TGTGCCAGCAGTTTAACAGATCGAGAGACCCAGTACTTC.

The V and J genes are TRBV10-1 and TRBJ1-6, with no clear D. The CDR3 consists of 14 residues. Trimming pared 2 bases from V and 10 bases from J, leaving 12 bases between. Looked up from germline, CDR1 is WNHNN and CDR2 is SYGVQD (reference sequence). The CDR3 sequence is CASSEGHSYSPLHF. The CDR3 coding sequence is TGCGCCAGCAGTGAGGGGCATTCCTACTCACCCCTCCACTTT.

The chain combines TRBV4-1 with TRBJ2-2; D is ambiguous. Per germline, CDR1 MGHRA and CDR2 YSYEKL. The CDR3 runs 21 residues. The V end was cut by 0 bases, the J end by 1 base, with 24 bases between. CDR3 DNA: TGCGCCAGCAGCCAAGAGGGCCTCAGAAAAAGTCTACGAAGGAACACCGGGGAGCTGTTTTTT. Its translation: CASSQEGLRKSLRRNTGELFF.

The rearrangement links TRBV10-3 to TRBJ1-2; 10 nucleotides agree with TRBD1. Trimming at V came to 0 bases and at J to 8 bases, leaving 9 bases not matched to a gene. Germline lookup yields CDR1 ENHRY and CDR2 SYGVKD. The CDR3 consists of 16 residues. CDR3 sequence (DNA): TGTGCCATCAGTGAGTCTCCTGAGGGACAGGGGTTAGGCTACACCTTC. Encoded protein: CAISESPEGQGLGYTF.

The chain recombines TRBV7-2 with TRBJ1-2, with 9 bases aligning to TRBD1. Germline V lookup: CDR1 SGHTA, CDR2 FQGNSA. V lost 5 bases and J lost 6; bases outside the gene matches: 16. The CDR3 is 17 residues long. CDR3 residues: CASSETPDRGAFNGYTF. CDR3 in DNA: TGTGCCAGCAGCGAAACTCCGGACAGGGGAGCATTTAATGGCTACACCTTC.

This clone was seen only once. CDR3 residues: CASSWGLGGTEAFF. Here the CDR3 DNA reads TGTGCCAGCAGTTGGGGTTTGGGGGGAACTGAAGCTTTCTTT. The gene calls are TRBV28 and TRBJ1-1, with D possibly matching TRBD1 (5 bases). The CDR3 loop spans 14 amino acids. CDR1 and CDR2 from the germline V gene are MDHEN and SYDVKM. Trimming cost V 4 bases and J 5 bases, with 14 bases left between them.

This clone was seen only a few times. The rearrangement uses TRBV6-1 and TRBJ1-6; perhaps TRBD1 as D (6 bases). Germline CDR1 is MNHNS and CDR2 is SASEGT. Trimming pared 4 bases from V and 7 bases from J, leaving 17 bases between. The CDR3 spans 16 residues. The CDR3 here is CASSVPTRGINSPLHF. The CDR3 DNA reads TGTGCCAGCAGTGTGCCTACCAGGGGAATAAATTCACCCCTCCACTTT.

The genes are TRBV29-1 and TRBJ2-3; no definite D call. V shed 3 bases and J shed 0 bases, with 10 bases lying between them. The CDR3 is 14 residues long. CDR1 and CDR2 (germline): SQVTM, ANQGSEA. The CDR3 nucleotides read TGCAGCGTTGATAGAGATCCTAGCACAGATACGCAGTATTTT. It yields the protein CSVDRDPSTDTQYF.

The chain joins TRBV7-9 to TRBJ2-1, with 10 bases fitting TRBD2. CDR3 length: 14 amino acids. Germline V gives CDR1 SEHNR, CDR2 FQNEAQ (reference sequence). Losses at the gene ends were 5 bases for V and 9 bases for J; bases not matched to a gene: 7. In DNA, the CDR3 is TGTGCCAGCAGCCGGCTAGCGGGGGATTTTGAGCAGTTCTTC. This gives the protein CASSRLAGDFEQFF.

With respect to this clone: A read error may account for a junction end that differs from germline. The chain uses TRBV27 and TRBJ1-1, with 11 positions matching TRBD1. Germline CDR1 is MNHEY and CDR2 is SMNVEV (reference sequence). The CDR3 extends over 14 amino acids. CDR3 protein: CASRRDRGNIEAFF. DNA of the CDR3: TGTGCCAGCAGACGGGACAGGGGGAACATTGAAGCTTTCTTT.

This chain links TRBV2 with TRBJ2-3; D unclear. CDR1 SNHLY and CDR2 FYNNEI come from the germline V gene. V shed 3 bases and J shed 0 bases, with 10 bases lying between them. The length of the CDR3 is 15 residues. The CDR3 DNA reads as TGTGCCAGCAGTGATGGTGAGGCGAGCACAGATACGCAGTATTTT. Protein product: CASSDGEASTDTQYF.

This chain joins TRBV27 and TRBJ1-2, with a possible D match to TRBD1 (5 bases). The CDR3 runs to 15 residues. The germline CDR1 and CDR2 sequences are MNHEY and SMNVEV (reference sequence). V lost 0 bases and J lost 4, with 12 bases in between. In DNA, the CDR3 is TGTGCCAGCAGTTTATCGGTTACCAGGGCCTATGGCTACACCTTC. Its translation: CASSLSVTRAYGYTF.

This clone was seen only a few times. The chain employs TRBV10-3 and TRBJ2-5; perhaps TRBD1 as D (5 bases). V shed 6 bases and J shed 1 base, with 12 bases lying between them. Germline loops: CDR1 ENHRY, CDR2 SYGVKD. The CDR3 consists of 14 residues. CDR3 sequence reads: CAIRPDSIQETQYF. The CDR3 nucleotides are TGTGCCATCAGACCTGACAGCATCCAAGAGACCCAGTACTTC.

Note on this clone: The junction departs from the called germline gene at one end, perhaps through a read error. CDR3 sequence reads: CASSSTGTGPIF. CDR3 nucleotides: TGTGCCAGCAGTTCCACCGGGACAGGGCCTATTTTC. This sequence joins TRBV27 and TRBJ2-7; TRBD1 matches 9 bases. Germline assignment: CDR1 MNHEY and CDR2 SMNVEV (reference sequence). The CDR3 totals 12 residues.